This T cell receptor beta chain derives from a study of blood T cell repertoires in COVID-19. On the study more broadly: Samples representing acute and convalescent COVID-19 were sourced from the United States, Italy and Spain. The analysed material was cDNA or gDNA that came from T cells, B-cell-depleted T cells, or PBMCs.

Germline V gene data show CDR1 as SGHVS and CDR2 as FNYEAQ. The CDR3 extends over 16 amino acids. With 4 bases removed from V and 0 bases from J, the gap between germline ends came to 16 bases. In the original workflow: Reference gene primer amplification yielded estimated nucleated cell counts. Some clones are missing from TCRdb's copy, which holds only in-frame ones; the method was immunoSEQ multiplex PCR. The V and J calls and clone size were taken over from that table, and D and trimming were inferred from the DNA. This sample carries more than 40,000 clones, 65% to 90% of them seen once, and the ten largest clones take 2.5% to 3%.

The chain links TRBV7-6 to TRBJ2-7; D is possibly TRBD1 (6 bases). Sequenced input: peripheral blood. This TCR came from a woman over 75 with acute or convalescent COVID-19. The CDR3 sequence is CASSSGVQGSSYEQYF. The CDR3 DNA reads as TGTGCCAGCAGCTCAGGGGTACAGGGAAGCTCCTACGAGCAGTACTTC.